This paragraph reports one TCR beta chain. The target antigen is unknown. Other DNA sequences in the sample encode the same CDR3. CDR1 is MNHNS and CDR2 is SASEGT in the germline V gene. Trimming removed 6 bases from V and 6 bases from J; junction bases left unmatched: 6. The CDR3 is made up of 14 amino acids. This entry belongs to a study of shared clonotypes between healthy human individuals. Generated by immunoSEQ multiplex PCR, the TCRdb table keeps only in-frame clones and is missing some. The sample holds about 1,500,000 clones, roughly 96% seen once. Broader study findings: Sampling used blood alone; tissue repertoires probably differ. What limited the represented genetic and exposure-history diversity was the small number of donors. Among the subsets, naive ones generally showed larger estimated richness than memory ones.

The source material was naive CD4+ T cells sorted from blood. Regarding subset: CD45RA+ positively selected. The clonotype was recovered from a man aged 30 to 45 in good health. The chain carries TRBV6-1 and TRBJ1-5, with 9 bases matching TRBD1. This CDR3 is CASSATGGGQPQHF. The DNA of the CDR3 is TGTGCCAGCAGCGCCACAGGGGGCGGTCAGCCCCAGCATTTT.